A selection of T cell receptor beta chains follows, all from one sample in a study of cytomegalovirus exposure and HLA in healthy donors. Data came from immunoSEQ multiplex PCR; TCRdb stores just in-frame clones and leaves some out. The sample consists of about 360,000 clones, 86% of them appearing once. The sequenced sample consisted of PBMCs. The origin of the receptors is a woman between 18 and 29 years old in good health and CMV-seronegative. Both conserved end residues are trimmed from each CDR3.

J gene,CDR3 length,V gene,CDR3 protein
TRBJ1-2,15,TRBV27,ASSLIGGSASNYGYT
TRBJ1-2,12,TRBV19,ASRTGAPNYGYT
TRBJ2-7,9,TRBV30,ACTRGTVQY
TRBJ1-3,15,TRBV5-1,ASSWGGQHGSGNTIY
TRBJ2-1,13,TRBV7-9,ASSFGGSDYNEQF
TRBJ2-5,12,TRBV7-7,ASSLHLYQETQY
TRBJ2-3,16,TRBV29-1,SVEGSSGRGGDTDTQY
TRBJ2-3,11,TRBV30,ARTSGSTDTQY
TRBJ2-1,10,TRBV30,AWSVQLSEQF
TRBJ2-5,12,TRBV10-2,ASSLGQGLETQY
TRBJ2-5,12,TRBV27,ASSLSRGRETQY
TRBJ2-7,12,TRBV5-4,ASSQRQGRHEQY
TRBJ2-7,8,TRBV28,ASKAGEQY
TRBJ2-7,13,TRBV28,ASSWTGGGLYEQY
TRBJ2-1,13,TRBV5-6,ASSLGQGIHNEQF
TRBJ1-6,12,TRBV18,ASSQTGLNSPLH
TRBJ1-1,12,TRBV9,ASSVTGAGTEAF
TRBJ1-2,12,TRBV4-1,ASSPRETNYGYT
TRBJ2-2,13,TRBV7-9,ASTLSGTNTGELF
TRBJ1-4,13,TRBV30,AWSPTGVPGEKLF
TRBJ2-7,11,TRBV6-5,ASSCDRGDEQY
TRBJ2-4,11,TRBV18,ASSPQPGSIQY
TRBJ2-3,12,TRBV6-1,ASKNRSRTDTQY
TRBJ1-1,12,TRBV19,ASSRWTYNTEAF
TRBJ1-3,11,TRBV6-1,ASTTYSGNTIY
TRBJ1-3,12,TRBV9,ASSTPGAGNTIY
TRBJ2-6,16,TRBV30,AWDGLGGQDSGANVLT
TRBJ2-7,14,TRBV5-1,ASSRAGTGGQGEQY
TRBJ2-1,10,TRBV9,ASSETSGEQF
TRBJ1-2,13,TRBV28,ASSPRRTGGYGYT
TRBJ2-7,13,TRBV2,ASREGLAGLYEQY
TRBJ2-7,13,TRBV19,ASSPRTGLSYEQY
TRBJ1-1,13,TRBV9,ASSVAVGPNTEAF
TRBJ2-1,13,TRBV28,ATNSLLAEYNEQF
TRBJ2-4,15,TRBV7-2,ASSLIGATRTKNIQY
TRBJ1-4,14,TRBV28,ASSLWQGATNEKLF
TRBJ1-2,11,TRBV6-5,ASSYRQGSGYT
TRBJ2-1,14,TRBV5-1,ASSATGLASYNEQF
TRBJ1-1,11,TRBV7-3,ASSFEAANEAF
TRBJ1-3,11,TRBV5-4,ASSPRGINTIY
TRBJ2-3,15,TRBV27,ASSLLLGRVRPDTQY
TRBJ2-7,12,TRBV5-1,ASSVSGTPYEQY
TRBJ2-7,9,TRBV6-5,AAGQGDEQY
TRBJ2-2,11,TRBV27,ASFGGRTGELF
TRBJ2-2,13,TRBV6-9,ASSWRQGRTGELF
TRBJ1-6,12,TRBV28,ASSLGRRNSPLH
TRBJ1-5,13,TRBV7-9,ASSLEQGSNQPQH
TRBJ1-2,12,TRBV6-5,ASSFTGGGYGYT
TRBJ1-2,11,TRBV6-1,AGRQVSNYGYT
TRBJ2-1,13,TRBV6-5,ASSPRGGSYNEQF
TRBJ1-1,13,TRBV5-3,ARSPNRAPNTEAF